Each of the 32 T cell receptor beta chains below was sequenced from the same sample in a study of T-cell reconstitution after alpha-beta-depleted transplantation in children. During its preparation, the TCRbeta library received unique molecular identifiers. Each CDR3 protein gets one entry after TCRdb re-called the PCR reads with MiXCR. There are just under 250,000 distinct CDR3 sequences in the sample; around 25% occur only once, and 2.6% lies in the top ten. The source material was PBMCs, sampled before TCRalphabeta/CD19-depleted stem cell transplant. These receptor sequences come from a girl aged 2-10 years with Fanconi anemia, due to receive a stem cell transplant.

This clonotype occurred many times. This chain joins TRBV20-1 and TRBJ2-3; D is unclear. The germline gives CDR1 DFQATT, CDR2 SNEGSKA (reference sequence). V lost 1 base and J lost 2, with 10 bases in between. This CDR3 has 14 amino acids. CDR3: CSARGAILTDTQYF. The DNA of the CDR3 is TGCAGTGCTAGAGGAGCTATCCTCACAGATACGCAGTATTTT.

This clonotype was detected many times. The chain is built from TRBV20-1 and TRBJ2-4; D ambiguous. V gave up 2 bases and J gave up 1 base, with 15 bases separating them. CDR1 and CDR2 (germline): DFQATT, SNEGSKA (reference sequence). The CDR3 sequence is 16 residues long. This CDR3 is CSARRTGQKAKNIQYF. CDR3 DNA sequence: TGCAGTGCTAGACGAACCGGGCAGAAGGCCAAAAACATTCAGTACTTC.

In this sample, this clonotype turned up many times. The chain is built from TRBV29-1 and TRBJ2-1, with TRBD2 matching 11 bases. The CDR3 covers 15 residues. The germline V gene encodes CDR1 SQVTM and CDR2 ANQGSEA. Trimming at V came to 6 bases and at J to 8 bases, leaving 12 bases not matched to a gene. As DNA, the CDR3 is TGCAGCGTGGTACTAGCGGGAGTAGGTAGGGATGAGCAGTTCTTC. Its translation is CSVVLAGVGRDEQFF.

The chain combines TRBV24-1 with TRBJ1-5; 7 bases match TRBD1. V lost 5 bases to trimming and J lost 2 bases; unmatched junction nucleotides: 2. The CDR3 consists of 14 residues. Per the germline V gene, CDR1 is KGHDR and CDR2 is SFDVKD. The CDR3: CATSAGGGNQPQHF. CDR3 nucleotide sequence: TGTGCCACCAGTGCAGGGGGTGGCAATCAGCCCCAGCATTTT.

The J gene is TRBJ1-1, the V gene TRBV5-1; 7 bases match TRBD1. After removal of 5 bases from V and 5 bases from J, the junction contained 6 bases not matched to a gene. CDR1 is SGHRS, CDR2 YFSETQ, per germline. The CDR3 runs to 13 residues. CDR3 amino acids: CASRFQGETEAFF. CDR3 coding DNA: TGCGCCAGCAGGTTTCAGGGGGAAACTGAAGCTTTCTTT.

This clonotype was detected ten times or more. The rearrangement joins TRBV12-3 or TRBV12-4 to TRBJ1-2; TRBD1 agrees at 7 bases. The CDR3 spans 14 residues. V was pared by 10 bases and J by 4 bases, with 12 bases of the junction left unmatched. The CDR3 DNA reads TGTGCCACCCTACCGAAGGGACAGCGCTATGGCTACACCTTC. As protein: CATLPKGQRYGYTF.

This clonotype came up many times. V gene TRBV29-1 combines with J gene TRBJ2-2; a weak D match, TRBD1 (5 bases). CDR3 length: 12 amino acids. CDR1 SQVTM and CDR2 ANQGSEA come from the germline V gene. Trimming took 4 bases from V and 5 from J, leaving 8 bases between them. In DNA form, the CDR3 reads TGCAGCGTTGCTCCAGGGACCGGGGAGCTGTTTTTT. Its protein product is CSVAPGTGELFF.

This clonotype was observed at least ten times. The genes are TRBV20-1 and TRBJ2-7; 8 bases align to TRBD2. Germline lookup yields CDR1 DFQATT and CDR2 SNEGSKA (reference sequence). This CDR3 comprises 14 residues. Unmatched junction bases numbered 10, after V lost 6 bases and J lost 3 bases. The DNA for the CDR3 is TGCAGTGCGAGGGTGATCGGGGGGGACTACGAGCAGTACTTC. Amino acids: CSARVIGGDYEQYF.

This clonotype was detected ten times or more. Written as DNA, the CDR3 is TGTGCCAGCAGCCAAGGGCCAGCTACCACAGATACGCAGTATTTT. It translates to CASSQGPATTDTQYF. The rearrangement links TRBV3-1 to TRBJ2-3; no clear D gene. The V end lost 1 base, the J end lost 2 bases, and 10 bases lay between the germline ends. This CDR3 comprises 15 residues. Germline V lookup: CDR1 LGHDT, CDR2 YNNKEL (reference sequence).

The sample holds many counts of this clonotype. The chain uses TRBV15 and TRBJ2-1, with TRBD1 identical over 9 bases. The J segment lost 7 bases and the V segment lost 0 bases, leaving 7 bases of the junction unmatched. This CDR3 is built from 16 residues. Per germline, CDR1 LNHNV and CDR2 YYDKDF (reference sequence). CDR3 sequence reads: CATSREGTGLRNEQFF. As DNA, the CDR3 is TGTGCCACCAGCAGAGAAGGGACAGGGCTCAGGAATGAGCAGTTCTTC.

This clonotype appeared many times. The chain links TRBV20-1 to TRBJ2-7, with 15 bases identical to TRBD2. The CDR3 is 14 residues long. Per the germline V gene, CDR1 is DFQATT and CDR2 is SNEGSKA (reference sequence). V lost 3 bases to trimming and J lost 5 bases; unmatched junction nucleotides: 2. The CDR3 protein is CSASRTSGRDEQYF. CDR3 sequence (DNA): TGCAGTGCTAGTAGGACTAGCGGGAGGGACGAGCAGTACTTC.

The V gene is TRBV28, the J gene TRBJ1-5; D not resolved. The V end lost 2 bases, the J end lost 0 bases, and 14 bases lay between the germline ends. Per the germline V gene, CDR1 is MDHEN and CDR2 is SYDVKM. The CDR3 spans 17 residues. The CDR3 region is CASSLPGMMYSNQPQHF. CDR3 sequence (DNA): TGTGCCAGCAGTTTACCCGGCATGATGTATAGCAATCAGCCCCAGCATTTT.

The V gene is TRBV9, the J gene TRBJ2-4; D is perhaps TRBD2 (5 bases). Germline CDR1 SGDLS, CDR2 YYNGEE. V lost 2 bases and J 2 bases, leaving 8 bases between the germline ends. The CDR3 extends over 14 amino acids. CDR3 sequence reads: CASSVGSPKNIQYF. CDR3 bases: TGTGCCAGCAGCGTGGGGAGTCCCAAAAACATTCAGTACTTC.

V gene TRBV29-1 combines with J gene TRBJ2-7; 7 nucleotides agree with TRBD1. The CDR3 is 14 amino acids. Germline CDR1 SQVTM, CDR2 ANQGSEA. V trimming: 3 bases; J trimming: 4 bases; junction bases outside the gene matches: 9. CDR3 bases: TGCAGCGTTGATTCCCCGGACAGGCCTTACGAGCAGTACTTC. As protein: CSVDSPDRPYEQYF.

At least ten counts were recorded for this clonotype. The V call is TRBV6-5, the J call TRBJ1-1; 8 nucleotides align to TRBD1. There are 15 residues in the CDR3. V shed 8 bases and J 4 bases; nucleotides not matched to a gene: 12. In germline, CDR1 is MNHEY, CDR2 SVGAGI. The CDR3 sequence is CASREQGARGTEAFF. In DNA form, the CDR3 reads TGTGCCAGCCGAGAGCAGGGGGCGAGGGGCACTGAAGCTTTCTTT.

The table lists this clonotype with many counts. This rearrangement joins TRBV29-1 to TRBJ2-7; D is unclear. This CDR3 is 14 amino acids long. The V end was cut by 4 bases, the J end by 2 bases, with 15 bases between. The V gene's germline CDR1 is SQVTM and CDR2 ANQGSEA. Here the CDR3 DNA reads TGCAGCGTTGTTCACTTCGCCCCCGCCTACGAGCAGTACTTC. It specifies CSVVHFAPAYEQYF.

The chain has TRBV5-1 and TRBJ2-3; tentative D call: TRBD2 (6 bases). The germline CDR1 and CDR2 sequences are SGHRS and YFSETQ. The CDR3 has 12 amino acids. The V and J ends lost 2 bases and 8 bases respectively, with 9 bases between them. This CDR3 reads CASSFSSGTQYF. CDR3 bases: TGCGCCAGCAGCTTTAGTAGCGGTACGCAGTATTTT.

This chain uses TRBV28 with TRBJ2-3, with D hard to call. This CDR3 contains 16 residues. V lost 3 bases to trimming and J lost 2 bases, with 15 bases between them. In germline, CDR1 is MDHEN, CDR2 SYDVKM. Here the CDR3 DNA reads TGTGCCAGCAGTTTTAATTGGCGGAACCCCACAGATACGCAGTATTTT. Translated, it gives CASSFNWRNPTDTQYF.

This clonotype was found many times. The rearrangement uses TRBV12-3 or TRBV12-4 and TRBJ2-3; D not certain. The length of the CDR3 is 15 residues. Deletions cut 7 bases from V and 0 bases from J, with 14 bases between. CDR3 residues: CASMTTLSSTDTQYF. CDR3 DNA sequence: TGTGCCAGCATGACGACCCTAAGTAGCACAGATACGCAGTATTTT.

This clonotype was recorded many times. The V gene is TRBV29-1, the J gene TRBJ2-3, with a tentative D call TRBD2 (5 bases). From germline, CDR1 is SQVTM and CDR2 ANQGSEA. The CDR3 is 12 residues long. V was shortened by 3 bases and J by 5 bases, with 9 bases between the two germline ends. The CDR3 is CSVEFAGDTQYF. In DNA form, the CDR3 reads TGCAGCGTTGAGTTTGCGGGAGATACGCAGTATTTT.

This clonotype was counted many times. The chain uses TRBV20-1 and TRBJ2-1; D is unclear. The CDR3 contains 12 residues. CDR1 is DFQATT and CDR2 is SNEGSKA in the germline V gene (reference sequence). V lost 4 bases and J 8 bases, leaving 12 bases between the germline ends. CDR3 residues: CSATLRLDEQFF. CDR3 nucleotide sequence: TGCAGTGCTACCCTGCGTTTAGATGAGCAGTTCTTC.

This clonotype showed up many times. This chain links TRBV7-2 with TRBJ2-5; D is possibly TRBD1 (6 bases). Trimming left V 1 base short and J 4 bases short, with 13 bases between. This CDR3 is 15 amino acids long. CDR1 is SGHTA, CDR2 FQGNSA, per germline. This CDR3 is CASSLENRALETQYF. The CDR3 DNA sequence: TGTGCCAGCAGCTTAGAGAACAGGGCTTTAGAGACCCAGTACTTC. Based on the CDR3 plus reference TRBV7-2 and TRBJ2-5, the full variable domain is GAGVSQSPSNKVTEKGKDVELRCDPISGHTALYWYRQSLGQGLEFLIYFQGNSAPDKSGLPSDRFSAERTGGSVSTLTIQRTQQEDSAVYLCASSLENRALETQYFGPGTRLLVL.

V gene TRBV4-1 combines with J gene TRBJ2-2; D remains ambiguous. Trimming removed 4 bases from V and 3 bases from J, with 12 bases in between. The CDR3 is made up of 15 amino acids. Germline CDR1 MGHRA, CDR2 YSYEKL. The CDR3 DNA reads TGCGCCAGCAGCCTTGTGTGGGCCGACACCGGGGAGCTGTTTTTT. The encoded protein is CASSLVWADTGELFF.

Of note for this clonotype: The junction shows a germline mismatch at one end, possibly a read error. This chain links TRBV20-1 with TRBJ2-1; tentatively, D is TRBD1 (5 bases). CDR1 and CDR2 from the germline V gene are DFQATT and SNEGSKA (reference sequence). This CDR3 has 13 amino acids. The CDR3 here is CSARQGTYNEQLF. The CDR3 DNA reads as TGCAGTGCTAGACAGGGAACCTACAATGAGCAGCTCTTC.

This clonotype was seen ten or more times. V and J are TRBV7-6 and TRBJ2-5; 9 nucleotides align to TRBD2. Germline-derived CDR1 and CDR2 are SGHVS and FNYEAQ. J lost 4 bases, V lost 3 bases, and 6 bases had no gene match. This CDR3 comprises 15 residues. The CDR3 nucleotides read TGTGCCAGCAGCTTTTTAGCGGGAGACGGAGAGACCCAGTACTTC. It encodes CASSFLAGDGETQYF.

This clonotype occurred a few times. The chain joins TRBV20-1 to TRBJ2-7, with TRBD1 matching 9 bases. The CDR3 covers 18 residues. V dropped 1 base and J dropped 0; count of bases not matched to a gene: 13. Germline V lookup: CDR1 DFQATT, CDR2 SNEGSKA (reference sequence). CDR3 DNA sequence: TGCAGTGCTAGAGGGTTGGGACAGGGAGTGATTGGCTCCTACGAGCAGTACTTC. Amino acid sequence: CSARGLGQGVIGSYEQYF.

Ten or more counts support this clonotype. The chain has TRBV29-1 and TRBJ2-7, with D possibly matching TRBD1 (6 bases). This CDR3 contains 11 residues. Trimming stripped 4 bases from V and 3 bases from J, with 7 bases between. Germline CDR1 and CDR2: SQVTM and ANQGSEA. This CDR3 reads CSVGQVYEQYF. Written as DNA, the CDR3 is TGCAGCGTTGGACAGGTCTACGAGCAGTACTTC.

This clonotype was recorded a few times. V is TRBV20-1 and J is TRBJ2-1, with a possible D match to TRBD2 (6 bases). Germline CDR1 is DFQATT and CDR2 is SNEGSKA (reference sequence). The V and J ends lost 2 bases and 0 bases respectively, with 11 bases between them. CDR3 size: 15 residues. Here the CDR3 DNA reads TGCAGTGCTAGAATCGGGGGACGCTCCTACAATGAGCAGTTCTTC. Amino acids: CSARIGGRSYNEQFF.

This clonotype was detected many times. This chain links TRBV29-1 with TRBJ2-7; maybe TRBD1 (5 bases). CDR3 length: 11 residues. V lost 4 bases and J lost 3, with 7 bases in between. Germline V gene data show CDR1 as SQVTM and CDR2 as ANQGSEA. The CDR3 nucleotides read TGCAGCGTTGGCAGGGACTACGAGCAGTACTTC. This sequence encodes CSVGRDYEQYF.

The chain recombines TRBV28 with TRBJ2-1; D might be TRBD1 (6 bases). The CDR3 contains 15 residues. The V gene's germline CDR1 is MDHEN and CDR2 SYDVKM. Trimming left V 5 bases short and J 5 bases short, with 16 bases between. The CDR3 protein is CASSQQGYINNEQFF. The DNA of the CDR3 is TGTGCCAGCAGTCAGCAGGGGTATATTAACAATGAGCAGTTCTTC.

The chain is built from TRBV13 and TRBJ2-7; 7 bases are shared with TRBD2. The V gene end was trimmed by 7 bases and the J gene end by 3 bases; junction bases not matched to a gene: 12. Germline CDR1 is PRHDT and CDR2 is FYEKMQ (reference sequence). The CDR3 covers 15 residues. CDR3 amino acids: CASNSHGRGSYEQYF. The CDR3 DNA follows: TGTGCCAGCAACTCCCATGGTCGCGGGAGCTACGAGCAGTACTTC.

This clonotype has a count of ten or more. CDR3 sequence reads: CASSSLAGRAHNEQFF. CDR3 in DNA: TGTGCCAGCAGTTCCTTAGCGGGCCGGGCTCACAATGAGCAGTTCTTC. The chain links TRBV27 to TRBJ2-1, with 7 bases lining up with TRBD2. Germline V gene lookup returns CDR1 MNHEY and CDR2 SMNVEV (reference sequence). The CDR3 covers 16 residues. Germline trimming cut 4 bases from V and 5 bases from J; bases unmatched to any gene: 11.